Below are 15 T cell receptor beta chains sequenced from a single sample in a study of shared clonotypes between healthy human individuals. The method was immunoSEQ multiplex PCR; TCRdb's version includes in-frame clones alone and lacks a portion of them. The sample lists 2 million to 3 million clones, approximately 93% occurring once. What was sequenced was naive CD4+ T cells from PBMCs. Subset reported: CD45RA+ positively selected. Source of these receptors: a man between 18 and 35 years old in good health. Some clones in this sample may be carry-over from other donors' samples.

As for this clone: Distinct nucleotide sequences in the sample also encode this CDR3. V gene TRBV6-1 combines with J gene TRBJ2-6; D gene ambiguous. Germline values: CDR1 MNHNS, CDR2 SASEGT. Trimming took off 6 bases at V and 3 bases at J, with 6 bases between the two ends. The CDR3 sequence is 13 residues long. The CDR3 is CASSPLGANVLTF. The CDR3 DNA reads TGTGCCAGCAGCCCTCTTGGGGCCAACGTCCTGACTTTC.

V and J are TRBV18 and TRBJ1-5, with 7 bases fitting TRBD1. V lost 6 bases to trimming and J lost 0 bases; unmatched junction nucleotides: 5. The CDR3 sequence is 15 residues long. The germline gives CDR1 KGHSH, CDR2 LQKENI. CDR3 sequence reads: CASSEGQISNQPQHF. CDR3 sequence (DNA): TGTGCCAGCTCGGAGGGACAGATTAGCAATCAGCCCCAGCATTTT.

Regarding this clone: The same CDR3 is also encoded by other DNA sequences in this sample. The genes are TRBV28 and TRBJ2-7; 7 nucleotides agree with TRBD1. CDR1 is MDHEN and CDR2 is SYDVKM in the germline V gene. The CDR3 spans 13 residues. The trim removed 4 bases at V and 1 base at J, leaving 1 base unmatched. In DNA, the CDR3 is TGTGCCAGCAGTTCGGGACAGTCCTACGAGCAGTACTTC. Translated, it gives CASSSGQSYEQYF.

The rearrangement uses TRBV4-1 and TRBJ2-3, with 11 bases fitting TRBD1. Looked up from germline, CDR1 is MGHRA and CDR2 is YSYEKL. J was trimmed by 3 bases and V by 5 bases; bases with no gene match: 7. This CDR3 has 16 residues. CDR3 sequence (DNA): TGCGCCAGCAGCTTCTGGACAGGGGGCAGAACAGATACGCAGTATTTT. This gives the protein CASSFWTGGRTDTQYF.

V is TRBV7-2 and J is TRBJ2-7, with TRBD2 as a possible D gene (6 bases). The CDR3 runs to 13 residues. V was shortened by 3 bases and J by 4 bases, with 10 bases between the two germline ends. Germline CDR1 and CDR2: SGHTA and FQGNSA. CDR3: CASSFEAGYEQYF. The CDR3 bases are TGTGCCAGCAGCTTCGAAGCGGGTTACGAGCAGTACTTC.

This chain connects TRBV2 to TRBJ2-1, with D possibly being TRBD2 (6 bases). The CDR3 spans 14 residues. Deletions cut 8 bases from V and 4 bases from J, with 15 bases between. Germline V gene data show CDR1 as SNHLY and CDR2 as FYNNEI. The CDR3 loop is CASRNRGAYNEQFF. DNA of the CDR3: TGTGCCAGCCGAAACCGCGGGGCGTACAATGAGCAGTTCTTC.

The chain combines TRBV29-1 with TRBJ2-3; D might be TRBD1 or TRBD2, each matching 5 bases. The CDR3 totals 15 residues. V lost 1 base and J lost 6, with 17 bases in between. Germline V gives CDR1 SQVTM, CDR2 ANQGSEA. The chain's CDR3 is CSVEVPGPLADTQYF. The CDR3, as DNA: TGCAGCGTTGAAGTTCCGGGACCCCTGGCCGATACGCAGTATTTT.

The chain's CDR3 is CASSPRGHMNTEAFF. The CDR3 DNA reads as TGTGCCAGCAGTCCCCGGGGTCATATGAACACTGAAGCTTTCTTT. V usage is TRBV28 and J usage is TRBJ1-1; no definite D call. This CDR3 has 15 amino acids. Trimming cost V 5 bases and J 0 bases, with 13 bases left between them. Germline CDR1 reads MDHEN; CDR2 reads SYDVKM.

This chain uses TRBV4-3 with TRBJ1-1; tentative D call: TRBD1 (5 bases). The germline V gene encodes CDR1 LGHNA and CDR2 YSLEER. Deletions cut 0 bases from V and 5 bases from J, with 19 bases between. The CDR3 is 17 amino acids. The CDR3 bases are TGCGCCAGCAGCCAAGAAGCGAGACCGGGACTCACAACTGAAGCTTTCTTT. It yields the protein CASSQEARPGLTTEAFF.

The chain joins TRBV19 to TRBJ1-5, with TRBD1 identical over 7 bases. After removal of 4 bases from V and 4 bases from J, the junction contained 7 bases not matched to a gene. Germline V gene sequence: CDR1 LNHDA, CDR2 SQIVND (reference sequence). This CDR3 comprises 15 residues. The chain's CDR3 is CASSTRQGQNQPQHF. As DNA, the CDR3 is TGTGCCAGTAGTACGAGACAGGGTCAAAATCAGCCCCAGCATTTT.

The chain uses TRBV19 and TRBJ2-7; 8 positions match TRBD1. CDR3 length: 16 residues. Germline lookup yields CDR1 LNHDA and CDR2 SQIVND (reference sequence). J lost 4 bases, V lost 5 bases, and 13 bases had no gene match. For the CDR3, the DNA is TGTGCCAGTAGTTCCCGGACAGGGAAAATACCTTACGAGCAGTACTTC. Translated: CASSSRTGKIPYEQYF.

The rearrangement uses TRBV5-1 and TRBJ2-1; 8 positions match TRBD2. The CDR3 is made up of 16 amino acids. V lost 4 bases to trimming and J lost 9 bases; unmatched junction nucleotides: 15. The V gene's germline CDR1 is SGHRS and CDR2 YFSETQ. CDR3 sequence (DNA): TGCGCCAGCAGCCGGAGCCCAGCGGGAGAGGGTGCTGAGCAGTTCTTC. Its translation is CASSRSPAGEGAEQFF.

This chain uses TRBV19 with TRBJ2-3; D is perhaps TRBD2 (5 bases). V was pared by 6 bases and J by 2 bases, with 21 bases between. Germline CDR1 is LNHDA and CDR2 is SQIVND (reference sequence). The CDR3 length is 17 residues. As DNA, the CDR3 is TGTGCCAGTAGCGAAAGGCCCTGGCTAGCCATCACAGATACGCAGTATTTT. It translates to CASSERPWLAITDTQYF.

V and J are TRBV7-6 and TRBJ1-3; D not certain. This CDR3 contains 16 residues. Trimming pared 0 bases from V and 4 bases from J, leaving 13 bases between. Per germline, CDR1 SGHVS and CDR2 FNYEAQ. The CDR3 loop reads CASSLAEGRFGNTIYF. CDR3 DNA: TGTGCCAGCAGCTTAGCGGAGGGCCGGTTCGGAAACACCATATATTTT.

The chain combines TRBV25-1 with TRBJ1-2; 7 positions agree with TRBD1. Unmatched junction bases numbered 10, after V lost 3 bases and J lost 6 bases. The germline V gene has CDR1 MGHDK and CDR2 SYGVNS. This CDR3 is built from 15 residues. The CDR3 region is CASSDLGQVKDGYTF. The CDR3 nucleotides are TGTGCCAGCAGTGATCTTGGACAGGTGAAGGATGGCTACACCTTC.